The 16 T cell receptor beta chains below come from one sample, sequenced in a study of T-cell memory formation after mild COVID-19. TCRdb independently ran MiXCR on the 5' RACE reads; one entry per CDR3 protein. The data show over 150,000 distinct CDR3 sequences, 20% to 25% seen once. The sequencing sample was made of PBMCs or a T cell subset sorted from them (not recorded which). The receptors originated from an adult woman who had mild COVID-19 (a few samples of this study predate the infection). Cell type and time point are not known.

The chain recombines TRBV9 with TRBJ1-2, with 7 bases lining up with TRBD1. Trimming took 1 base from V and 6 from J; bases not matched to a gene: 6. CDR3 length: 14 residues. CDR1 is SGDLS and CDR2 is YYNGEE in the germline V gene. For the CDR3, the DNA is TGTGCCAGCAGCGTACAGACAGGGAACGATGGCTACACCTTC. Residues: CASSVQTGNDGYTF.

This clonotype has only a few counts. This chain links TRBV29-1 with TRBJ2-7, with D possibly matching TRBD2 (5 bases). V was clipped by 3 bases and J by 7 bases, with 16 bases between them. Germline V lookup: CDR1 SQVTM, CDR2 ANQGSEA. The CDR3 runs 13 residues. This CDR3 is CSVELGSGREQYF. The CDR3 DNA reads as TGCAGCGTTGAGTTGGGGAGTGGGCGGGAGCAGTACTTC.

This clonotype was counted only a few times. The chain is built from TRBV3-1 and TRBJ2-7, with D unclear. This CDR3 spans 14 amino acids. CDR1 and CDR2 from the germline V gene are LGHDT and YNNKEL (reference sequence). Trimming removed 5 bases from V and 0 bases from J, with 11 bases in between. The CDR3 region is CASSYATDSYEQYF. The CDR3 DNA follows: TGTGCCAGCAGCTATGCCACGGACTCCTACGAGCAGTACTTC.

This clonotype was counted only a few times. CDR3 sequence (DNA): TGTGCCAGCAGCCTCGGGACTAGCGGGAGAGATACGCAGTATTTT. Translated, it gives CASSLGTSGRDTQYF. The J gene is TRBJ2-3, the V gene TRBV7-3; 14 bases agree with TRBD2. Germline CDR1 SGHTA, CDR2 FQGTGA. This CDR3 region has 15 residues. Trimming at V came to 5 bases and at J to 5 bases, leaving 3 bases not matched to a gene.

This clonotype has a handful of counts. The CDR3 DNA reads as TGTGCCAGCAGCTTAAATCATCCGATGACTGAAGCTTTCTTT. It yields the protein CASSLNHPMTEAFF. The chain employs TRBV7-6 and TRBJ1-1, with D unclear. The CDR3 has 14 residues. CDR1 and CDR2 from the germline V gene are SGHVS and FNYEAQ. Deletions cut 2 bases from V and 5 bases from J, with 12 bases between. The entire variable domain, with the rest obtained from reference TRBV7-6 and TRBJ1-1, is as follows: GAGVSQSPRYKVTKRGQDVALRCDPISGHVSLYWYRQALGQGPEFLTYFNYEAQQDKSGLPNDRFSAERPEGSISTLTIQRTEQRDSAMYRCASSLNHPMTEAFFGQGTRLTVV.

This clonotype was detected a few times. The chain combines TRBV7-3 with TRBJ2-3; 14 bases match TRBD2. The CDR3 totals 19 residues. V was clipped by 3 bases and J by 6 bases; unmatched bases: 14. The germline V gene encodes CDR1 SGHTA and CDR2 FQGTGA. CDR3 residues: CASSFTGTGLAGDLDTQYF. In DNA, the CDR3 is TGTGCCAGCAGCTTTACGGGCACGGGACTAGCGGGAGACCTCGATACGCAGTATTTT.

This chain joins TRBV11-2 and TRBJ2-7; 12 bases are shared with TRBD2. CDR1 is SGHAT and CDR2 is FQNNGV in the germline V gene. V was pared by 1 base and J by 3 bases, with 4 bases of the junction left unmatched. CDR3 size: 16 residues. The CDR3 sequence is CASSLVLAGGIYEQYF. Written as DNA, the CDR3 is TGTGCCAGCAGCTTAGTACTAGCGGGGGGAATCTACGAGCAGTACTTC.

The chain combines TRBV27 with TRBJ2-1; D is ambiguous. The V end was cut by 5 bases, the J end by 7 bases, with 9 bases between. The length of the CDR3 is 12 residues. Germline lookup yields CDR1 MNHEY and CDR2 SMNVEV (reference sequence). CDR3 bases: TGTGCCAGCAGTGTCTCTGGGAATGAGCAGTTCTTC. This gives the protein CASSVSGNEQFF.

This clonotype was picked up a small number of times. V usage is TRBV19 and J usage is TRBJ2-1; perhaps D is TRBD1 or TRBD2 (5 bases each). V gave up 8 bases and J gave up 0 bases, with 14 bases separating them. The CDR3 extends over 15 amino acids. The germline V gene encodes CDR1 LNHDA and CDR2 SQIVND (reference sequence). The CDR3 DNA follows: TGTGCCAGTGGGACCTCTATGAGCTCCTACAATGAGCAGTTCTTC. This encodes CASGTSMSSYNEQFF.

The chain carries TRBV7-8 and TRBJ2-1, with D maybe TRBD2 (6 bases). From germline, CDR1 is SGHVS and CDR2 FQNEAQ. The CDR3 has 15 amino acids. V gave up 1 base and J gave up 0 bases, with 7 bases separating them. The CDR3 here is CASSLGTNSYNEQFF. The CDR3 bases are TGTGCCAGCAGCTTAGGGACTAACTCCTACAATGAGCAGTTCTTC. The variable domain in full, with the rest retrieved from reference TRBV7-8 and TRBJ2-1, is GAGVSQSPRYKVAKRGQDVALRCDPISGHVSLFWYQQALGQGPEFLTYFQNEAQLDKSGLPSDRFFAERPEGSVSTLKIQRTQQEDSAVYLCASSLGTNSYNEQFFGPGTRLTVL.

The DNA of the CDR3 is TGCGCCAGCAGCCAAGGGGAAAGGCCGGATCAAGAGACCCAGTACTTC. The encoded protein is CASSQGERPDQETQYF. The chain uses TRBV4-1 and TRBJ2-5; D is uncertain. This CDR3 contains 16 residues. Germline assignment: CDR1 MGHRA and CDR2 YSYEKL. Trimming stripped 1 base from V and 2 bases from J, with 14 bases between.

This clonotype was counted only a few times. The chain employs TRBV30 and TRBJ1-4, with TRBD1 matching over 7 bases. The CDR3 has 14 amino acids. The V gene's germline CDR1 is GTSNPN and CDR2 SVGIG (reference sequence). Losses at the gene ends were 5 bases for V and 7 bases for J; bases not matched to a gene: 10. The CDR3 sequence: CAWGTVPGGEKLFF. CDR3 nucleotides: TGTGCCTGGGGGACAGTTCCCGGAGGTGAAAAACTGTTTTTT.

This clonotype was seen a handful of times. V and J are TRBV7-6 and TRBJ1-2; 10 bases agree with TRBD1. This CDR3 contains 15 residues. Trimming at V came to 0 bases and at J to 8 bases, leaving 6 bases not matched to a gene. Germline-derived CDR1 and CDR2 are SGHVS and FNYEAQ. In DNA form, the CDR3 reads TGTGCCAGCAGCTTAGCGCGACAGGGGGCGCGAGGCTACACCTTC. Translating gives CASSLARQGARGYTF.

V is TRBV12-3 or TRBV12-4 and J is TRBJ1-1; no reliable D call. The ends were cut back, 5 bases at V and 0 bases at J, with 10 bases in the middle. This CDR3 is 14 amino acids long. The CDR3, as DNA: TGTGCCAGCAGTCACGGACGGATGAACACTGAAGCTTTCTTT. It translates to CASSHGRMNTEAFF.

This chain uses TRBV29-1 with TRBJ2-7, with D perhaps matching TRBD1 or TRBD2 (7 bases each). Trimming took off 1 base at V and 2 bases at J, with 12 bases between the two ends. The CDR3 totals 14 residues. The V gene's germline CDR1 is SQVTM and CDR2 ANQGSEA. CDR3 nucleotides: TGCAGCGTTGAAGGGGAGGGACAGACCTACGAGCAGTACTTC. It encodes CSVEGEGQTYEQYF.

The J gene is TRBJ2-5, the V gene TRBV4-3, with TRBD2 as a possible D gene (6 bases). This CDR3 is built from 15 residues. Trimming took 0 bases from V and 4 from J, leaving 12 bases between them. Germline loops: CDR1 LGHNA, CDR2 YSLEER. The CDR3 protein is CASSQDWGAGETQYF. CDR3 nucleotide sequence: TGCGCCAGCAGCCAAGATTGGGGAGCGGGAGAGACCCAGTACTTC.